This TCR beta chain derives from a study of T cells in Graves' hyperthyroidism and ophthalmopathy. Study-wide context: Prior to any treatment, at the point of initial diagnosis, peripheral blood was collected.

The authors obtained PBMCs from more than 9.5 ml of fresh peripheral blood. Broader study findings: Ophthalmopathy was told apart from stable hyperthyroidism by a 13 V-J model. Appearing also in blood were most of the thyroid clonotypes expanded above 0.001.

V was pared by 2 bases and J by 5 bases, with 12 bases between. CDR1 is PRHDT and CDR2 is FYEKMQ in the germline V gene (reference sequence). The CDR3 has 14 residues. This clonotype was detected many times. Its antigen is as yet unknown. RNA transcripts gave rise to amplified TCR beta CDR3 regions. The HTBI primer set drove a first-round RT-PCR of the TCR CDR3. TCRdb redid the calling of the multiplex PCR reads with MiXCR, one entry per CDR3 protein. The sample includes 300,000 to 450,000 distinct CDR3 sequences, around an eighth of them seen just once. This chain uses TRBV13 with TRBJ1-2; D may be TRBD1 (6 bases). Sequences were obtained from blood. The sequence was collected from a man younger than 40 with Graves' hyperthyroidism that later progressed to Graves' ophthalmopathy. CDR3 protein: CASSLTGRAYGYTF. CDR3 DNA sequence: TGTGCCAGCAGCTTAACAGGGAGGGCTTATGGCTACACCTTC.